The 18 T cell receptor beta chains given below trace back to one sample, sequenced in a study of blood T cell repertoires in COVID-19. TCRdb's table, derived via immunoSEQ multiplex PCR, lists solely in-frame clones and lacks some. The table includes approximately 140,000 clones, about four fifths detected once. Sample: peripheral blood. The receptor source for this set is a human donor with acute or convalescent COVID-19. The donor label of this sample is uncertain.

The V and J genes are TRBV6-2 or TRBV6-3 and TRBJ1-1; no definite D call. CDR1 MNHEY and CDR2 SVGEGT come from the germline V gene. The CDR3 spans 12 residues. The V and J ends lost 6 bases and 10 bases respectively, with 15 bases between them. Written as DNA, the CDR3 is TGTGCCAGCAGCTCGAGGGAGGTGGGAGCTTTCTTT. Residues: CASSSREVGAFF.

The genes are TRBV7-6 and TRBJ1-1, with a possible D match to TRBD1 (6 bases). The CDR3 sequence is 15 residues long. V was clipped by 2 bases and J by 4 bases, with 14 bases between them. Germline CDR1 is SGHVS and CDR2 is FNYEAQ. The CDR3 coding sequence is TGTGCCAGCAGCTTAACAGGGAAACCAACCACTGAAGCTTTCTTT. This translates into CASSLTGKPTTEAFF.

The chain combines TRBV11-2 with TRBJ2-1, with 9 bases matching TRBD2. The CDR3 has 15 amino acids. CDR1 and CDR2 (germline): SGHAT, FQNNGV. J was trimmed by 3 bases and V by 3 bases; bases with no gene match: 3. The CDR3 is CASSFSGGLYNEQFF. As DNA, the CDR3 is TGTGCCAGCAGCTTTAGCGGGGGACTCTACAATGAGCAGTTCTTC.

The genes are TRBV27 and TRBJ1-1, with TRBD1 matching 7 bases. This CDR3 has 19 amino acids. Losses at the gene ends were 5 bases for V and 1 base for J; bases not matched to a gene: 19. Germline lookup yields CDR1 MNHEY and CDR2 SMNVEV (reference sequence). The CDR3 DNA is TGTGCCAGCAGTCCGCTCCTGGGGACAGTAGGGGTCCCGAACACTGAAGCTTTCTTT. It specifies CASSPLLGTVGVPNTEAFF.

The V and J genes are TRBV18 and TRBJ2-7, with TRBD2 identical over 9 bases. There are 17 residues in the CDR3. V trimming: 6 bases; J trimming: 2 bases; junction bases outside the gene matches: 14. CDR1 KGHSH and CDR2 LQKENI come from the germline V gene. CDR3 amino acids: CASSLNSILAGAYEQYF. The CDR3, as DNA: TGTGCCAGCTCTCTCAACTCCATCTTAGCGGGGGCCTACGAGCAGTACTTC.

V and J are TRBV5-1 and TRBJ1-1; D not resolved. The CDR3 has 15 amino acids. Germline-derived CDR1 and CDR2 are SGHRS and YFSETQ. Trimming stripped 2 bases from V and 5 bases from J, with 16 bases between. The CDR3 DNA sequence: TGCGCCAGCAGCTTCGCGGCTCTCGAGTTGACTGAAGCTTTCTTT. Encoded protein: CASSFAALELTEAFF.

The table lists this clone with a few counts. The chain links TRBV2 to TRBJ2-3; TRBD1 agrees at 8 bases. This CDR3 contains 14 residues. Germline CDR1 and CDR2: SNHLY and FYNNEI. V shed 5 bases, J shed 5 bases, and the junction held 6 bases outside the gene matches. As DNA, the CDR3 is TGTGCCAGCAGTCGGACAGGGAATAAAGATACGCAGTATTTT. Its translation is CASSRTGNKDTQYF.

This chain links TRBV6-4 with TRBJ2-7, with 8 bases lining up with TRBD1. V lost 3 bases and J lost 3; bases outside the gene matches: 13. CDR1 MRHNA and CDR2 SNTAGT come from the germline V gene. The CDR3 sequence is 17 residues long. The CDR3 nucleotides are TGTGCCAGCAGTGATTCCTCTACAGGGACAGGTAACTACGAGCAGTACTTC. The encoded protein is CASSDSSTGTGNYEQYF.

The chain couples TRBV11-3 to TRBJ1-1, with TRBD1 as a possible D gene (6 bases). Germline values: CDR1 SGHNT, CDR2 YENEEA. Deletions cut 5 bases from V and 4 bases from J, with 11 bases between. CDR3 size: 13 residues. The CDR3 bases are TGTGCCAGCAGCGTTGTAGGGGGCACTGAAGCTTTCTTT. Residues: CASSVVGGTEAFF.

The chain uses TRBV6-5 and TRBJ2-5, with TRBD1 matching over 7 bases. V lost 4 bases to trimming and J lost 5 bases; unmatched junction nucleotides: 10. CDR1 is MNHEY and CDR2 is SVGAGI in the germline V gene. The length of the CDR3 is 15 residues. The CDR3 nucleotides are TGTGCCAGCAGTTGGGGAACAGGGGCTCGGGAGACCCAGTACTTC. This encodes CASSWGTGARETQYF.

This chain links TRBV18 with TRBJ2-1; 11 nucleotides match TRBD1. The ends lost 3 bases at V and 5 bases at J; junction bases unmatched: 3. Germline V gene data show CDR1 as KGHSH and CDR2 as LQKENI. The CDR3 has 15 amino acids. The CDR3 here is CASSPPDRGHNEQFF. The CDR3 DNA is TGTGCCAGCTCACCCCCGGACAGGGGGCACAATGAGCAGTTCTTC.

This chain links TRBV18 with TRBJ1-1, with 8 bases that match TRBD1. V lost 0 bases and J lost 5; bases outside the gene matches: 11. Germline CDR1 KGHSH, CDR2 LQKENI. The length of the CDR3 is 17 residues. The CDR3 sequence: CASSPPQQGARRTEAFF. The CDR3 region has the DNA TGTGCCAGCTCACCACCCCAGCAGGGGGCTCGTCGGACTGAAGCTTTCTTT.

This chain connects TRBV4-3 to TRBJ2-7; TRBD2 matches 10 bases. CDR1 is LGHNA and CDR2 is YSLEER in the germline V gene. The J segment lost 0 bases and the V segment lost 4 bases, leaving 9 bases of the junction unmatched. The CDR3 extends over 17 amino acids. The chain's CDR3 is CASSPQRSGGSSYEQYF. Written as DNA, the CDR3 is TGCGCCAGCAGCCCTCAACGTAGCGGGGGGAGCTCCTACGAGCAGTACTTC.

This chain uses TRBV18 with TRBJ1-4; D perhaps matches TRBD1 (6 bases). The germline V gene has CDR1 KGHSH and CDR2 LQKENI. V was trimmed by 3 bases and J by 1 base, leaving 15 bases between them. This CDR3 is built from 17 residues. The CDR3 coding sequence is TGTGCCAGCTCACCCAATCCGGACAGCGAAACTAATGAAAAACTGTTTTTT. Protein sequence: CASSPNPDSETNEKLFF.

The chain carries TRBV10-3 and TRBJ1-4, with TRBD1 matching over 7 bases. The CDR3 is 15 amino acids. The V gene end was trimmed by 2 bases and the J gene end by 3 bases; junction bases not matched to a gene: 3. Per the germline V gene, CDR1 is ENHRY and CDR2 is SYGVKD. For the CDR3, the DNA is TGTGCCATCAGTGAGCAGGGACAGCCTAATGAAAAACTGTTTTTT. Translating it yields CAISEQGQPNEKLFF.

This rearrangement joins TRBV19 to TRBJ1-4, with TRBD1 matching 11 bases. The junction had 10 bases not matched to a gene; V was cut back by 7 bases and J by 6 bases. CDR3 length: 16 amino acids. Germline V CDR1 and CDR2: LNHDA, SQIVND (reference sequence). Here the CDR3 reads CASIRTGGASYEKLFF. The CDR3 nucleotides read TGTGCCAGTATACGGACAGGGGGCGCATCCTATGAAAAACTGTTTTTT.

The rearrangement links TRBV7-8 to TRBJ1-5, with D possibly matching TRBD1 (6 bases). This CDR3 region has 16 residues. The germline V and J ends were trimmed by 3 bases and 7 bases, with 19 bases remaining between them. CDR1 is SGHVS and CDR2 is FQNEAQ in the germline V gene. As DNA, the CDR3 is TGTGCCAGCAGCTTCGAGAATGGCCAGGGGTCACAGCCCCAGCATTTT. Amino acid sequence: CASSFENGQGSQPQHF.

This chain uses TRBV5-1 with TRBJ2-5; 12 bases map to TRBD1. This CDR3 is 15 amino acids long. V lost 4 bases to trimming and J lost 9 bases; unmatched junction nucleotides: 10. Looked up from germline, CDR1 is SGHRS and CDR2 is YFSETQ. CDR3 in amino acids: CASSGGTGGREAQYF. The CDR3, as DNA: TGCGCCAGCAGCGGGGGGACAGGGGGCCGGGAGGCCCAGTACTTC.